The 26 T cell receptor beta chains reported below all come from one sample, sequenced in a study of blood T cell repertoires in COVID-19. Clones were sequenced by immunoSEQ multiplex PCR, and TCRdb holds only the in-frame ones, with some missing. This repertoire shows around 280,000 clones, over 80% found once; its top ten account for over 3.5%. Material for sequencing was peripheral blood. These TCRs come from a woman aged 45 to 65 with active or convalescent COVID-19.

V is TRBV28 and J is TRBJ1-5; 9 positions agree with TRBD1. The CDR3 loop spans 14 amino acids. With V trimmed by 8 bases and J by 6 bases, 8 bases remained unmatched. CDR1 is MDHEN, CDR2 SYDVKM, per germline. The chain's CDR3 is CASSWGQGSQPQHF. The CDR3 DNA is TGTGCCAGCTCTTGGGGACAGGGCTCTCAGCCCCAGCATTTT.

V usage is TRBV7-9 and J usage is TRBJ2-1; D call uncertain. This CDR3 comprises 17 residues. V was pared by 5 bases and J by 3 bases, with 20 bases between. Germline V CDR1 and CDR2: SEHNR, FQNEAQ (reference sequence). The CDR3 reads CASSPRPPGTGYNEQFF. DNA of the CDR3: TGTGCCAGCAGCCCGCGGCCACCGGGTACTGGCTACAATGAGCAGTTCTTC.

The V gene is TRBV6-5, the J gene TRBJ2-5; tentative D call: TRBD1 (5 bases). Trimming took 2 bases from V and 4 from J, leaving 8 bases between them. Germline lookup yields CDR1 MNHEY and CDR2 SVGAGI. The CDR3 is 13 residues long. In nucleotides, the CDR3 is TGTGCCAGCAGTTACCTCCAGGGAGAGACCCAGTACTTC. It translates to CASSYLQGETQYF.

The CDR3 DNA is TGTGCCAGCAGCCCGAGTCTAGCGGCCTCATACAATGAGCAGTTCTTC. Residues: CASSPSLAASYNEQFF. The chain couples TRBV7-3 to TRBJ2-1, with 7 bases aligning to TRBD2. In germline, CDR1 is SGHTA, CDR2 FQGTGA. V dropped 5 bases and J dropped 4; count of bases not matched to a gene: 11. This CDR3 has 16 amino acids.

The chain has TRBV27 and TRBJ1-4; D is possibly TRBD1 (5 bases). The CDR3 has 12 amino acids. Germline V gene data show CDR1 as MNHEY and CDR2 as SMNVEV (reference sequence). V shed 7 bases and J shed 5 bases, with 8 bases lying between them. The CDR3 coding sequence is TGTGCCAGCATGGGGGGGAATGAAAAACTGTTTTTT. This sequence encodes CASMGGNEKLFF.

The rearrangement joins TRBV2 to TRBJ2-7; D possibly corresponds to TRBD1 (6 bases). CDR1 is SNHLY, CDR2 FYNNEI, per germline. V lost 1 base, J lost 3 bases, and 19 bases lay in between. The CDR3 runs 17 residues. The CDR3 protein is CASSEGRGGWGSYEQYF. For the CDR3, the DNA is TGTGCCAGCAGTGAAGGAAGAGGGGGATGGGGTAGCTACGAGCAGTACTTC.

The rearrangement joins TRBV6-5 to TRBJ1-4; D call uncertain. The CDR3 length is 15 residues. V dropped 6 bases and J dropped 8 bases, with 19 bases sitting between them. The V gene's germline CDR1 is MNHEY and CDR2 SVGAGI. CDR3 sequence (DNA): TGTGCCAGCAGCCGATCCTCCCGAAGAAGCGAAAAACTGTTTTTT. Residues: CASSRSSRRSEKLFF.

This chain links TRBV30 with TRBJ1-5; weak D call: TRBD1 (6 bases). There are 16 residues in the CDR3. V lost 5 bases and J 3 bases, leaving 20 bases between the germline ends. Germline V gene lookup returns CDR1 GTSNPN and CDR2 SVGIG (reference sequence). The CDR3 is CAWGLRGGIINQPQHF. Here the CDR3 DNA reads TGTGCCTGGGGCCTCAGAGGGGGAATAATCAATCAGCCCCAGCATTTT. Full variable domain (rest looked up from reference TRBV30 and TRBJ1-5): SQTIHQWPATLVQPVGSPLSLECTVEGTSNPNLYWYRQAAGRGLQLLFYSVGIGQISSEVPQNLSASRPQDRQFILSSKKLLLSDSGFYLCAWGLRGGIINQPQHFGDGTRLSIL.

DNA for the CDR3: TGTGCCAGCAGCCCCGACAGTTACCTCTCCTACGAGCAGTACTTC. Translation gives CASSPDSYLSYEQYF. The chain couples TRBV7-2 to TRBJ2-7; the D gene is possibly TRBD1 (5 bases). V lost 5 bases to trimming and J lost 0 bases, with 14 bases between them. The germline V gene encodes CDR1 SGHTA and CDR2 FQGNSA. The CDR3 has 15 amino acids.

The chain recombines TRBV5-1 with TRBJ1-2; TRBD1 might be the D (5 bases). The V end lost 4 bases, the J end lost 3 bases, and 13 bases lay between the germline ends. The V gene's germline CDR1 is SGHRS and CDR2 YFSETQ. This CDR3 is 14 amino acids long. The CDR3 nucleotides read TGCGCCAGCAGCGCTAGGACATCCGACTATGGCTACACCTTC. Amino acid sequence: CASSARTSDYGYTF.

V usage is TRBV6-5 and J usage is TRBJ2-7; the match to TRBD2 covers 8 bases. J lost 8 bases, V lost 5 bases, and 2 bases had no gene match. This CDR3 contains 11 residues. CDR1 is MNHEY and CDR2 is SVGAGI in the germline V gene. The DNA for the CDR3 is TGTGCCAGCAGTCCGGGGGGGAAGCAGTACTTC. Amino acids: CASSPGGKQYF.

The chain recombines TRBV5-1 with TRBJ2-5; D gene ambiguous. CDR1 is SGHRS and CDR2 is YFSETQ in the germline V gene. This CDR3 comprises 14 residues. Trimming took 0 bases from V and 4 from J, leaving 10 bases between them. CDR3 in amino acids: CASSLGAGPETQYF. The DNA for the CDR3 is TGCGCCAGCAGCTTGGGGGCAGGTCCAGAGACCCAGTACTTC.

The chain links TRBV9 to TRBJ2-5, with 15 bases fitting TRBD2. This CDR3 region has 18 residues. Germline loops: CDR1 SGDLS, CDR2 YYNGEE. J was trimmed by 4 bases and V by 4 bases; bases with no gene match: 11. The CDR3 region is CASSRGGLAGGNRETQYF. The CDR3 nucleotides are TGTGCCAGCAGCCGGGGGGGACTAGCGGGAGGAAATAGAGAGACCCAGTACTTC.

The DNA for the CDR3 is TGTGCCAGCAGCTTGGTAACTAGCGGGAGCACAGATACGCAGTATTTT. This translates into CASSLVTSGSTDTQYF. V is TRBV5-4 and J is TRBJ2-3, with TRBD2 identical over 9 bases. The germline gives CDR1 SGHNT, CDR2 YYREEE (reference sequence). The CDR3 length is 16 residues. The V and J ends lost 0 bases and 0 bases, in that order; junction bases with no gene match: 2.

V usage is TRBV5-6 and J usage is TRBJ2-7, with 9 bases identical to TRBD2. CDR3 size: 14 residues. Per the germline V gene, CDR1 is SGHDT and CDR2 is YYEEEE. V lost 4 bases to trimming and J lost 3 bases; unmatched junction nucleotides: 5. This CDR3 reads CASSRLAAYYEQYF. CDR3 bases: TGTGCCAGCAGCCGACTAGCGGCCTACTACGAGCAGTACTTC.

The rearrangement uses TRBV5-6 and TRBJ2-7, with 14 bases identical to TRBD2. Germline V gene lookup returns CDR1 SGHDT and CDR2 YYEEEE. The CDR3 loop spans 18 amino acids. V shed 5 bases and J 3 bases; nucleotides not matched to a gene: 13. The CDR3 spells CASSDRGGTSGRHYEQYF. CDR3 bases: TGTGCCAGCAGTGACAGAGGCGGGACTAGCGGGAGACACTACGAGCAGTACTTC.

This sequence joins TRBV7-9 and TRBJ1-6; the D is unclear. Per germline, CDR1 SEHNR and CDR2 FQNEAQ (reference sequence). Trimming left V 3 bases short and J 7 bases short, with 4 bases between. This CDR3 has 12 amino acids. The CDR3: CASSLRNSPLHF. In nucleotides, the CDR3 is TGTGCCAGCAGCTTGCGAAATTCACCCCTCCACTTT.

The chain is built from TRBV3-1 (or the pseudogene TRBV3-2) and TRBJ2-5, with D perhaps matching TRBD2 (6 bases). V was cut by 4 bases and J by 5 bases, with 14 bases left in between. This CDR3 contains 14 residues. Germline CDR1 LGHDT, CDR2 YNNKEL (reference sequence). CDR3 coding DNA: TGTGCCAGCAGCCTCGGGGGAGTGAGCGAGACCCAGTACTTC. Protein sequence: CASSLGGVSETQYF.

The chain combines TRBV19 with TRBJ2-1, with a weak D call TRBD2 (6 bases). Germline assignment: CDR1 LNHDA and CDR2 SQIVND (reference sequence). There are 15 residues in the CDR3. With 3 bases removed from V and 7 bases from J, the gap between germline ends came to 16 bases. DNA of the CDR3: TGTGCCAGTAGTATTGGAGGGGTGCCCCTTAATGAGCAGTTCTTC. This gives the protein CASSIGGVPLNEQFF.

The V gene is TRBV19, the J gene TRBJ1-5; D is unresolved. This CDR3 has 14 amino acids. Germline lookup yields CDR1 LNHDA and CDR2 SQIVND (reference sequence). V was shortened by 2 bases and J by 2 bases, with 7 bases between the two germline ends. CDR3 sequence (DNA): TGTGCCAGTAGTATATTACATGGCAATCAGCCCCAGCATTTT. Translated, it gives CASSILHGNQPQHF.

The gene calls are TRBV10-2 and TRBJ2-7; TRBD1 agrees at 9 bases. The germline CDR1 and CDR2 sequences are WSHSY and SAAADI. The ends lost 6 bases at V and 4 bases at J; junction bases unmatched: 7. This CDR3 contains 14 residues. The CDR3 sequence: CASRGQGLNYEQYF. In DNA, the CDR3 is TGCGCCAGCAGAGGACAGGGGCTAAATTACGAGCAGTACTTC.

The J gene is TRBJ1-1, the V gene TRBV19; D gene unclear. The CDR3 is 13 amino acids. Trimming took 4 bases from V and 2 from J, leaving 8 bases between them. CDR1 is LNHDA and CDR2 is SQIVND in the germline V gene (reference sequence). CDR3 in amino acids: CASSKAGNTEAFF. CDR3 nucleotide sequence: TGTGCCAGTAGTAAGGCGGGCAACACTGAAGCTTTCTTT.

The CDR3 here is CASRLDLAGVWEQYF. CDR3 DNA: TGTGCAAGTCGCTTAGATCTAGCGGGAGTCTGGGAGCAGTACTTC. The chain couples TRBV12-2 to TRBJ2-7; the tabulated D call, TRBD2, remains unverified against the DNA. TRBV12-2 is flagged as a pseudogene. CDR3 size: 15 residues.

The chain joins TRBV7-6 to TRBJ2-2, with 8 bases lining up with TRBD1. Trimming removed 5 bases from V and 3 bases from J; junction bases left unmatched: 5. Germline lookup yields CDR1 SGHVS and CDR2 FNYEAQ. The CDR3 is 15 residues long. The CDR3 region is CASSADRADTGELFF. For the CDR3, the DNA is TGTGCCAGCAGCGCGGACAGGGCTGACACCGGGGAGCTGTTTTTT.

V usage is TRBV30 and J usage is TRBJ1-6; D gene uncertain. The CDR3 runs to 14 residues. The germline V and J ends were trimmed by 2 bases and 6 bases, with 11 bases remaining between them. CDR1 GTSNPN and CDR2 SVGIG come from the germline V gene (reference sequence). CDR3 sequence: CAWSRGLGNSPLHF. CDR3 bases: TGTGCCTGGAGTAGAGGCCTCGGTAATTCACCCCTCCACTTT.

The chain employs TRBV25-1 and TRBJ2-5; 12 positions match TRBD1. CDR1 is MGHDK, CDR2 SYGVNS, per germline. V lost 0 bases and J lost 4; bases outside the gene matches: 3. The CDR3 covers 16 residues. The CDR3 DNA reads TGTGCCAGCAGTGAATATGGGACAGGGGGCGTAGAGACCCAGTACTTC. It encodes CASSEYGTGGVETQYF.